This T cell receptor beta chain was obtained from a study of neurological immune-mediated disorders. 5'RACE with 10-nucleotide random UMIs produced the cDNA. TCRdb analysed the 5' RACE reads with MiXCR anew, one entry per CDR3 protein. The data hold roughly 49,000 distinct CDR3 sequences, with about 12% observed a single time. This clonotype came up many times. Noted time point: longitudinal time-point 3. The source is a male donor with HTLV-1-associated myelopathy (HAM/TSP). Sequenced sample: PBMCs.

This chain's CDR3 is CASAEAGGTQYF. The CDR3 bases are TGCGCCAGCGCAGAGGCAGGCGGGACCCAGTACTTC. This chain links TRBV4-3 with TRBJ2-5; D is unresolved. This CDR3 contains 12 residues. CDR1 and CDR2 from the germline V gene are LGHNA and YSLEER. Between the trimmed V and J ends, which lost 8 bases and 7 bases, there was a span of 14 bases.